The T cell receptor beta chain described here comes from a study of blood T cells in healthy people across ages. Study-level points and caveats: Considered underestimates were the diversity estimates obtained from one million T cells. Per million T cells, TCR beta diversity dropped about linearly as age rose. Lack of knowledge of donor CMV status possibly confounded expanded clonotype changes.

Germline CDR1 and CDR2: SNHLY and FYNNEI. Trimming removed 8 bases at V and 5 bases at J, with 11 bases between. The CDR3 runs 12 residues. With a J-beta primer mix and a sample-barcoded 5' primer, a second PCR ran about 7 to 12 cycles. Each cDNA molecule was tagged by a template-switch adaptor with 12 random nucleotides. TCRdb processed the 5' RACE reads anew with MiXCR; each CDR3 protein has one entry. The sample records approximately 600,000 distinct CDR3 sequences, about 53% being singletons. This clonotype was counted between two and nine times. As yet, its antigen is unknown. The sequenced sample was blood. This sequence was found in a man in his sixties in good health. This chain uses TRBV2 with TRBJ2-3; D is perhaps TRBD2 (6 bases). The CDR3 DNA follows: TGTGCCAGCTCGATCGGGGGAGATACGCAGTATTTT. This codes for CASSIGGDTQYF. The full variable domain, its missing parts supplied by reference TRBV2 and TRBJ2-3, is EPEVTQTPSHQVTQMGQEVILRCVPISNHLYFYWYRQILGQKVEFLVSFYNNEISEKSEIFDDQFSVERPDGSNFTLKIRSTKLEDSAMYFCASSIGGDTQYFGPGTRLTVL.